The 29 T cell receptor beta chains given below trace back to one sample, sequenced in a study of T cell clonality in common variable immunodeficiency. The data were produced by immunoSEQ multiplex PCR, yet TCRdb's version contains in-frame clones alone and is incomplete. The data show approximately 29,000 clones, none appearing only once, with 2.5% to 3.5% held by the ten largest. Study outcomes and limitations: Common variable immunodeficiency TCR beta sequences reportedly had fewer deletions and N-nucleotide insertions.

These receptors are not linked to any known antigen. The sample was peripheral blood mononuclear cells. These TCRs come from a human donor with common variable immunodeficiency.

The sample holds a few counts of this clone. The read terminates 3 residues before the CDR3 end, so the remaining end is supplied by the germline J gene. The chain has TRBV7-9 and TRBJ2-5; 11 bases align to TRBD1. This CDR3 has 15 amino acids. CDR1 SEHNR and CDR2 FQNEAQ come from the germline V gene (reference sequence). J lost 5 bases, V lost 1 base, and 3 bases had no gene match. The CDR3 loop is CASSLGTGGSETQYF. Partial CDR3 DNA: TGTGCCAGCAGCTTAGGGACAGGGGGCAGCGAGACC.

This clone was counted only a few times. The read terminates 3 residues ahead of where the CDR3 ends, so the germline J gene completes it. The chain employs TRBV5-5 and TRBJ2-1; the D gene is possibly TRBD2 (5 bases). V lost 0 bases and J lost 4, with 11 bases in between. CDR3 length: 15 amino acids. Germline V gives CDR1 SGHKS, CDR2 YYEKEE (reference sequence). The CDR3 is CASSLASSRYNEQFF. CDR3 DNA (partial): TGTGCCAGCAGCTTGGCTTCTAGCCGATACAATGAG.

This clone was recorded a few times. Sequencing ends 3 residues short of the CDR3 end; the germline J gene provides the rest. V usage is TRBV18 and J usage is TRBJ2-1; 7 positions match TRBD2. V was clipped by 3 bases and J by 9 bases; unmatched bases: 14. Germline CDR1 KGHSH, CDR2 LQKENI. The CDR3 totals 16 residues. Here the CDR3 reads CASSPNRGDSGGEQFF. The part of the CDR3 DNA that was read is TGTGCCAGCTCACCCAATCGCGGGGATTCGGGGGGTGAG.

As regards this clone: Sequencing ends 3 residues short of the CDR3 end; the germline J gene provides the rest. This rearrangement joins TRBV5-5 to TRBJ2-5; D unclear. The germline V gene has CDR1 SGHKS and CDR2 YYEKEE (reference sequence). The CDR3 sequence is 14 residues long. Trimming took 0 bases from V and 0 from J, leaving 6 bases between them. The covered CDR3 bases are TGTGCCAGCAGCTTGGGAACTCACCAAGAGACC. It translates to CASSLGTHQET. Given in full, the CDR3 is CASSLGTHQETQYF.

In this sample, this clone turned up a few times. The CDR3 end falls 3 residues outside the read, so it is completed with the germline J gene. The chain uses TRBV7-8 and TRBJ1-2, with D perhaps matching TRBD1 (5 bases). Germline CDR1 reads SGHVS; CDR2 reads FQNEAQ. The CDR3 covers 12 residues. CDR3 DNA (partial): TGTGCCAGCAGCTTAACGGGGGAGGGC. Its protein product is CASSLTGEG. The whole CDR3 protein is CASSLTGEGYTF.

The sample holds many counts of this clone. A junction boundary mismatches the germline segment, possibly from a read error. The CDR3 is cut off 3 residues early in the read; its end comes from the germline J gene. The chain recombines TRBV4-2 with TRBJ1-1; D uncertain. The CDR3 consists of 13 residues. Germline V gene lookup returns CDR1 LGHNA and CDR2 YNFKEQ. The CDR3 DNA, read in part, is TGCGCCAGCAGCCAAGGCGTGAACACTGAA. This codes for CASSQGVNTE. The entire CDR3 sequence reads CASSQGVNTEAFF.

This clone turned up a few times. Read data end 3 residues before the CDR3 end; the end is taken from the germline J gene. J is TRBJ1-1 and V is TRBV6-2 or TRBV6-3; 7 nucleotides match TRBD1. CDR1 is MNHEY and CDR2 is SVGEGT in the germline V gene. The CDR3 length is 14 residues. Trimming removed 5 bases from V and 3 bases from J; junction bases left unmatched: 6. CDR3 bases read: TGTGCCAGCAGTGGACGACAGGGTTACACTGAA. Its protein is CASSGRQGYTE. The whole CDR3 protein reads CASSGRQGYTEAFF.

The sequenced part of the CDR3 DNA is TGTGCCAGCAGCTCAAGGGTGGGCTATGGC. Translating gives CASSSRVGYG. The whole CDR3 sequence reads CASSSRVGYGYTF. The genes are TRBV7-2 and TRBJ1-2, with D uncertain. The CDR3 is cut off 3 residues early in the read; its end comes from the germline J gene. Deletions cut 4 bases from V and 4 bases from J, with 10 bases between. The length of the CDR3 is 13 residues. Germline CDR1 SGHTA, CDR2 FQGNSA.

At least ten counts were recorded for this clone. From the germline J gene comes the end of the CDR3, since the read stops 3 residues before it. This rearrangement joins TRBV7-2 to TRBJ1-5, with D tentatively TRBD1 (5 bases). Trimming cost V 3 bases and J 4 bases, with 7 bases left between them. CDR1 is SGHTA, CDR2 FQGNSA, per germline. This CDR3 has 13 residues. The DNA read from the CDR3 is TGTGCCAGCAGCTTTTACAGGAATCAGCCC. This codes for CASSFYRNQP. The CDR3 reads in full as CASSFYRNQPQHF.

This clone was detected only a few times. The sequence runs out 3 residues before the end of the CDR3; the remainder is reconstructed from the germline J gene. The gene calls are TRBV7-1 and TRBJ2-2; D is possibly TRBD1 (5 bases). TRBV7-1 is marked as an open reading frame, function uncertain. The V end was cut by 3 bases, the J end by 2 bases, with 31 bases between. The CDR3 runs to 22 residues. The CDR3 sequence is CASSSQPFIPRTRSGNTGELFF. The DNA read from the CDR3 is TGTGCCAGCAGCTCTCAACCGTTTATACCCCGGACAAGGTCGGGTAACACCGGGGAG.

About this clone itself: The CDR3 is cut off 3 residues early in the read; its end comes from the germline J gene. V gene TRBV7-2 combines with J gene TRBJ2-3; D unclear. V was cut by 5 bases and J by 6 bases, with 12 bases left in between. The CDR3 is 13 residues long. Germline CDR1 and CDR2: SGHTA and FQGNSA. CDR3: CASSPNSGDTQYF. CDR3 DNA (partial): TGTGCCAGCAGCCCCAATTCCGGGGATACG.

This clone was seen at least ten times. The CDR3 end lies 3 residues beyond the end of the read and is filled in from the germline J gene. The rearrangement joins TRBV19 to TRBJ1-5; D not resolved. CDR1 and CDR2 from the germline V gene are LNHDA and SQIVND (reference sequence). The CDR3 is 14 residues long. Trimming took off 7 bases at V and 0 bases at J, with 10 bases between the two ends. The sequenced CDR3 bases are TGTGCCAGTAAGGCAGATTATAGCAATCAGCCC. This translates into CASKADYSNQP. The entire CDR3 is CASKADYSNQPQHF.

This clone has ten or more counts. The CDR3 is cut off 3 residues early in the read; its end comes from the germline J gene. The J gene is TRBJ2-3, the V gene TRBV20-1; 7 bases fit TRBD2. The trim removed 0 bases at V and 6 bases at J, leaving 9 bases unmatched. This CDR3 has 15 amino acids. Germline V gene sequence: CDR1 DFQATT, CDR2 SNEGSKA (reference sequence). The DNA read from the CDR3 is TGCAGTGCTAGAGATTTTGGCGGGGGATTGGATACG. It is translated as CSARDFGGGLDT. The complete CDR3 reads CSARDFGGGLDTQYF.

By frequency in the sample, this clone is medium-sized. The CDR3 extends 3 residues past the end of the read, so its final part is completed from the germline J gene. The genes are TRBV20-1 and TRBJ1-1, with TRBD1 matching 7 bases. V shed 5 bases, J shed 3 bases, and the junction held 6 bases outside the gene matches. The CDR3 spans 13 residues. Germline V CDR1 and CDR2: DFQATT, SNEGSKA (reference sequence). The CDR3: CSAREGADTEAFF. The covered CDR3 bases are TGCAGTGCTCGGGAGGGGGCGGACACTGAA.

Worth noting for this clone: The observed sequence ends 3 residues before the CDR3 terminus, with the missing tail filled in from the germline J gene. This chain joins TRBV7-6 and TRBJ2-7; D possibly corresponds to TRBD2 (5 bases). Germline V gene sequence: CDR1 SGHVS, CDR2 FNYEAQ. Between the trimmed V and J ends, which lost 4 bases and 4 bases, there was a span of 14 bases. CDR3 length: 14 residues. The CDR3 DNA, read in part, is TGTGCCAGCAGCTATCGGGGATCGCTATACGAG. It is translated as CASSYRGSLYE. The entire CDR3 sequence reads CASSYRGSLYEQYF. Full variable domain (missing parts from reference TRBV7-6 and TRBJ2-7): GAGVSQSPRYKVTKRGQDVALRCDPISGHVSLYWYRQALGQGPEFLTYFNYEAQQDKSGLPNDRFSAERPEGSISTLTIQRTEQRDSAMYRCASSYRGSLYEQYFGPGTRLTVT.

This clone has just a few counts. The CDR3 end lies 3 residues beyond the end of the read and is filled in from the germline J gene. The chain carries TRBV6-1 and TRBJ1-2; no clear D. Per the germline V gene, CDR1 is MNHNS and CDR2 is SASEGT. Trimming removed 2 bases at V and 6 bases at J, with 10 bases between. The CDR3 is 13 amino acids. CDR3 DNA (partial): TGTGCCAGCAGTGAATGGTCCACTAATGGC. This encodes CASSEWSTNG. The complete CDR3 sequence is CASSEWSTNGYTF.

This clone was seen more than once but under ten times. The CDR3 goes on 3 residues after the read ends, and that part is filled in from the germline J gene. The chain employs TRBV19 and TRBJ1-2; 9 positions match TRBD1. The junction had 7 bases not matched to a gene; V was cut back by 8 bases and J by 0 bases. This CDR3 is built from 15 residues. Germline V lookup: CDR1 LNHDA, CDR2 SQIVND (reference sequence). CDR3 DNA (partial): TGTGCCAGTTCCCCTGGGACAGGGACTAACTATGGC. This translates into CASSPGTGTNYG. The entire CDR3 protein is CASSPGTGTNYGYTF.

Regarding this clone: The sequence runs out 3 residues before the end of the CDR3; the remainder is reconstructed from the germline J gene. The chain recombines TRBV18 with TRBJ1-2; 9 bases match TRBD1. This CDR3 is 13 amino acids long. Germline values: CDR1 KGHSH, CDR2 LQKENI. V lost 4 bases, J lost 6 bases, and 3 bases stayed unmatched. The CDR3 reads CASSRGQGDGYTF. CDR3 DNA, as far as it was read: TGTGCCAGCTCACGGGGACAGGGCGATGGC.

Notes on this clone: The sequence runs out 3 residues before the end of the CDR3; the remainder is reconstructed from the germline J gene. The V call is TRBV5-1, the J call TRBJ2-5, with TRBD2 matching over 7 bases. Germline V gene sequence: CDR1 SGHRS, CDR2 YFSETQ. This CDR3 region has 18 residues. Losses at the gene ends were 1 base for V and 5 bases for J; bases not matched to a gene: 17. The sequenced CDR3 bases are TGCGCCAGCAGCTTGCCCCAAAGTGGCGGGGGTCCGAGGGAGACC. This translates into CASSLPQSGGGPRET. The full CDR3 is CASSLPQSGGGPRETQYF.

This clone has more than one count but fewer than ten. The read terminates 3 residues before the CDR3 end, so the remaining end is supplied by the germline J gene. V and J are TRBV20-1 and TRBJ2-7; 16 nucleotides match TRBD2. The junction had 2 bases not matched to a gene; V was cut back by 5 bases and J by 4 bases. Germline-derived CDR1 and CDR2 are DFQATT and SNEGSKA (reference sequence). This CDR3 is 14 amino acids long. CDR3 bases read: TGCAGTGCTGGGACTAGCGGGGGGGCGTACGAG. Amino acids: CSAGTSGGAYE. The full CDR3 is CSAGTSGGAYEQYF.

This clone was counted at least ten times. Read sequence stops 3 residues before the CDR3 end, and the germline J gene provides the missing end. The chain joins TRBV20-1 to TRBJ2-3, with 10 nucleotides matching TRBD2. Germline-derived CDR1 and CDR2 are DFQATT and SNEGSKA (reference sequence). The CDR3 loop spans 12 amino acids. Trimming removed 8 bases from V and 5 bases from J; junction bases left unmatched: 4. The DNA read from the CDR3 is TGCAGTTACGGACTAGCGGTAGATACG. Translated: CSYGLAVDT. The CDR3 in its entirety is CSYGLAVDTQYF.

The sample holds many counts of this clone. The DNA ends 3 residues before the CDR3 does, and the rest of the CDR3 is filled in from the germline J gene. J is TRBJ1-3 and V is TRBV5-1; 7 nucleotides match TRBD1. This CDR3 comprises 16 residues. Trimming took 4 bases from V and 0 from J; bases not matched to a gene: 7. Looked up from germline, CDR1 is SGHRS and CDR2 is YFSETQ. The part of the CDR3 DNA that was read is TGCGCCAGCAGCCAACAGGGGTCGAGCTCTGGAAACACC. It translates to CASSQQGSSSGNT. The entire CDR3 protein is CASSQQGSSSGNTIYF.

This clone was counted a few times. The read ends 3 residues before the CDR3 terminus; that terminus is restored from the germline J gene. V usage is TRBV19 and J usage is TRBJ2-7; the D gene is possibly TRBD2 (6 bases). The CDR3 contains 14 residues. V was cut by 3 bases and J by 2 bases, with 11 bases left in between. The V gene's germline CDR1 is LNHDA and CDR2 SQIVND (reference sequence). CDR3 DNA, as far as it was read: TGTGCCAGTAGTATGGCGGGGACCACCTACGAG. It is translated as CASSMAGTTYE. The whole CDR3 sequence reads CASSMAGTTYEQYF.

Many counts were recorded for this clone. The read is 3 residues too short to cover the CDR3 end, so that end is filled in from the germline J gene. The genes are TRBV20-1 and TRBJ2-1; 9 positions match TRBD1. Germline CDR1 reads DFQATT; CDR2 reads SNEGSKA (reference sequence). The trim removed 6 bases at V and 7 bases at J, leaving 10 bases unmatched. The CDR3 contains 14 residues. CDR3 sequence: CSAQTGGAGNEQFF. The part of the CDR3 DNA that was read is TGCAGTGCCCAAACAGGGGGCGCGGGTAATGAG.

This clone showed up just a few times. The sequenced CDR3 bases are TGTGCCAGCAGCTCCGAGTGGGGGGTGCGCGAG. Its protein is CASSSEWGVRE. The full CDR3 protein is CASSSEWGVREQYF. The chain employs TRBV5-6 and TRBJ2-7, with TRBD2 as a possible D gene (6 bases). The read gets to within 3 residues of the CDR3 end, and the germline J gene fills in the rest. Trimming left V 3 bases short and J 6 bases short, with 16 bases between. Germline V gene data show CDR1 as SGHDT and CDR2 as YYEEEE. This CDR3 spans 14 amino acids.

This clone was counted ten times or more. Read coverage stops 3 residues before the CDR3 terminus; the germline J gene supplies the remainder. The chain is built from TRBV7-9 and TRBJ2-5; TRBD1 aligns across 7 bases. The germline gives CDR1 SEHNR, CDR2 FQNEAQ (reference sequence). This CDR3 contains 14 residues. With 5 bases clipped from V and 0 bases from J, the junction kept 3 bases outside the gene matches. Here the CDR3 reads CASSPGQHQETQYF. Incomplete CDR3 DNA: TGTGCCAGCAGCCCGGGACAGCACCAAGAGACC.

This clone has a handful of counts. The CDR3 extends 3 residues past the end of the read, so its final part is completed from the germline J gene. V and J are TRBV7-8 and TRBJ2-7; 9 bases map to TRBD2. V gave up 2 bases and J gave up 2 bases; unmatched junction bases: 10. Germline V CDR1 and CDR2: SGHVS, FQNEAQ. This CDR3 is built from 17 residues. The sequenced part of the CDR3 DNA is TGTGCCAGCAGCTTATACATCCCCAGCGGGGGGACCTACGAG. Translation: CASSLYIPSGGTYE. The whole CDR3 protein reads CASSLYIPSGGTYEQYF.

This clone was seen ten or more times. The CDR3 region is CASRTNRGYTF. CDR3 DNA, as far as it was read: TGTGCCAGCAGGACCAACAGGGGC. The chain combines TRBV27 with TRBJ1-2, with D maybe TRBD1 (5 bases). The sequence runs out 3 residues before the end of the CDR3; the remainder is reconstructed from the germline J gene. In germline, CDR1 is MNHEY, CDR2 SMNVEV (reference sequence). The CDR3 sequence is 11 residues long.

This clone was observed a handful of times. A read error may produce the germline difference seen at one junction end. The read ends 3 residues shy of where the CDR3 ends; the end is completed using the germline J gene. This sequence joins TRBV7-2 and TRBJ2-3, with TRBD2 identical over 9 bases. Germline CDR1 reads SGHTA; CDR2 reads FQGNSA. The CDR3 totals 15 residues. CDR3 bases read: TGTGCCAGCAGCGTAGCGGGGGCTACCACAGATACG. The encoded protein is CASSVAGATTDT. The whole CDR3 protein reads CASSVAGATTDTQYF.